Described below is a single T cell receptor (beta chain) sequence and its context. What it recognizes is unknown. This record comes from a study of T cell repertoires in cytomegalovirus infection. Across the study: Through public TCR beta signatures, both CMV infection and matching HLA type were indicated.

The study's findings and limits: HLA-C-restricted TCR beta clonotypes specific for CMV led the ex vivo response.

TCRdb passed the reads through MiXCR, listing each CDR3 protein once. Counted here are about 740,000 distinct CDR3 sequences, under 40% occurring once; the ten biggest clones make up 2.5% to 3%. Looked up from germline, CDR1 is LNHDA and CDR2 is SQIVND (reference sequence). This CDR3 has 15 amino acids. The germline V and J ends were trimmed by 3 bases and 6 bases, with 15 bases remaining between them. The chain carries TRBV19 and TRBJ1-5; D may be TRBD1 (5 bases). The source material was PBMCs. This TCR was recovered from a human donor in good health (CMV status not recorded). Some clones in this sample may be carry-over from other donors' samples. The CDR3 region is CASSMGSGRTQPQHF. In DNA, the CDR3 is TGTGCCAGTAGTATGGGATCAGGGAGGACTCAGCCCCAGCATTTT. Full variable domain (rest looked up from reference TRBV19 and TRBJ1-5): DGGITQSPKYLFRKEGQNVTLSCEQNLNHDAMYWYRQDPGQGLRLIYYSQIVNDFQKGDIAEGYSVSREKKESFPLTVTSAQKNPTAFYLCASSMGSGRTQPQHFGDGTRLSIL.